Below are 21 T cell receptor beta chains sequenced from a single sample in a study of T cells after yellow fever vaccination. MiXCR was run by TCRdb on the 5' RACE reads, yielding one entry per CDR3 protein. The sample has 280,000 or so distinct CDR3 sequences, roughly 8.7% seen once; the top ten hold around 3.1%. This specimen consisted of CD4+ T cells sorted from PBMCs, obtained 5 days after the yellow fever booster vaccination. Source of these receptors: a man younger than 35 who received the YFV17D yellow fever vaccine.

The table lists this clonotype with a few counts. The chain couples TRBV12-3 or TRBV12-4 to TRBJ1-2, with D unresolved. The CDR3 length is 14 residues. V shed 1 base and J shed 1 base, with 7 bases lying between them. For the CDR3, the DNA is TGTGCCAGCAGTTTAGGGGCCCATAACTATGGCTACACCTTC. Translation gives CASSLGAHNYGYTF.

This clonotype was seen a handful of times. This sequence joins TRBV12-3 or TRBV12-4 and TRBJ2-3, with D possibly matching TRBD2 (5 bases). The CDR3 sequence is 12 residues long. V lost 6 bases to trimming and J lost 11 bases, with 15 bases between them. DNA for the CDR3: TGTGCCAGCAGCCGCGACCCCAGCGGGCAGTATTTT. Translated, it gives CASSRDPSGQYF.

This clonotype has more than one count but fewer than ten. The chain joins TRBV13 to TRBJ1-1, with D possibly TRBD1 on 5 matching bases. Germline V gene lookup returns CDR1 PRHDT and CDR2 FYEKMQ (reference sequence). Trimming pared 5 bases from V and 1 base from J, leaving 11 bases between. This CDR3 is built from 14 residues. Here the CDR3 reads CASSPRGWNTEAFF. CDR3 sequence (DNA): TGTGCCAGCAGCCCTAGGGGTTGGAACACTGAAGCTTTCTTT.

This clonotype was counted only a few times. The chain is built from TRBV5-1 and TRBJ1-4, with 8 nucleotides matching TRBD1. With V trimmed by 7 bases and J by 6 bases, 8 bases remained unmatched. The germline CDR1 and CDR2 sequences are SGHRS and YFSETQ. The CDR3 consists of 14 residues. CDR3 bases: TGCGCCAGCTCCCCGGACAGGGTAGATGAAAAACTGTTTTTT. It codes for CASSPDRVDEKLFF. Full variable domain (remainder filled in from reference TRBV5-1 and TRBJ1-4): KAGVTQTPRYLIKTRGQQVTLSCSPISGHRSVSWYQQTPGQGLQFLFEYFSETQRNKGNFPGRFSGRQFSNSRSEMNVSTLELGDSALYLCASSPDRVDEKLFFGSGTQLSVL.

The chain carries TRBV20-1 and TRBJ2-2; 8 bases agree with TRBD2. Trimming removed 1 base from V and 4 bases from J; junction bases left unmatched: 2. CDR3 length: 14 residues. The germline V gene has CDR1 DFQATT and CDR2 SNEGSKA (reference sequence). The CDR3 sequence: CSARAGGTTGELFF. The DNA of the CDR3 is TGCAGTGCTAGAGCGGGGGGGACCACCGGGGAGCTGTTTTTT.

This clonotype was picked up a small number of times. The genes are TRBV6-2 or TRBV6-3 and TRBJ1-5, with 8 bases identical to TRBD1. The CDR3 totals 15 residues. After removal of 2 bases from V and 6 bases from J, the junction contained 6 bases not matched to a gene. The germline CDR1 and CDR2 sequences are MNHEY and SVGEGT. The CDR3 sequence: CASSYQDREGQPQHF. The DNA of the CDR3 is TGTGCCAGCAGTTACCAGGACAGGGAGGGTCAGCCCCAGCATTTT.

The chain is built from TRBV5-1 and TRBJ2-2; TRBD2 might be the D (5 bases). Between the trimmed V and J ends, which lost 0 bases and 6 bases, there was a span of 15 bases. This CDR3 spans 16 amino acids. Germline V lookup: CDR1 SGHRS, CDR2 YFSETQ. The CDR3 region has the DNA TGCGCCAGCAGCTTGGTGGCAGGTAGTAGCGCCGGGGAGCTGTTTTTT. This encodes CASSLVAGSSAGELFF. Full variable domain (outside the CDR3, taken from reference TRBV5-1 and TRBJ2-2): KAGVTQTPRYLIKTRGQQVTLSCSPISGHRSVSWYQQTPGQGLQFLFEYFSETQRNKGNFPGRFSGRQFSNSRSEMNVSTLELGDSALYLCASSLVAGSSAGELFFGEGSRLTVL.

This clonotype has at least ten counts. J is TRBJ2-7 and V is TRBV7-2; D possibly corresponds to TRBD2 (5 bases). This CDR3 has 14 amino acids. Germline V gene lookup returns CDR1 SGHTA and CDR2 FQGNSA. V was pared by 4 bases and J by 4 bases, with 14 bases between. The CDR3 here is CASSYRPRGYEQYF. The CDR3 region has the DNA TGTGCCAGCAGCTATAGGCCCCGGGGTTACGAGCAGTACTTC. Drawing the rest from reference TRBV7-2 and TRBJ2-7, the complete variable domain is GAGVSQSPSNKVTEKGKDVELRCDPISGHTALYWYRQSLGQGLEFLIYFQGNSAPDKSGLPSDRFSAERTGGSVSTLTIQRTQQEDSAVYLCASSYRPRGYEQYFGPGTRLTVT.

The sample holds a few counts of this clonotype. The V gene is TRBV18, the J gene TRBJ2-2, with D unclear. The V gene lost 1 base and the J gene lost 5 bases, with 17 bases spanning the gap. The CDR3 has 17 residues. Germline assignment: CDR1 KGHSH and CDR2 LQKENI. The CDR3 loop is CASSPLGQAARTGELFF. The CDR3 DNA reads TGTGCCAGCTCACCACTCGGCCAGGCGGCTCGGACCGGGGAGCTGTTTTTT. The complete variable domain, with remaining parts taken from reference TRBV18 and TRBJ2-2, reads NAGVMQNPRHLVRRRGQEARLRCSPMKGHSHVYWYRQLPEEGLKFMVYLQKENIIDESGMPKERFSAEFPKEGPSILRIQQVVRGDSAAYFCASSPLGQAARTGELFFGEGSRLTVL.

This clonotype has ten or more counts. The gene calls are TRBV12-3 or TRBV12-4 and TRBJ1-2; tentative D call: TRBD1 (5 bases). The CDR3 consists of 15 residues. V was cut by 6 bases and J by 4 bases, with 18 bases left in between. The CDR3 nucleotides are TGTGCCAGCAGCTCCATGCAGGGTGACGCCTATGGCTACACCTTC. Protein product: CASSSMQGDAYGYTF.

This clonotype was counted ten times or more. The chain links TRBV6-1 to TRBJ1-1; D unresolved. The V end was cut by 1 base, the J end by 0 bases, with 6 bases between. The CDR3 loop spans 14 amino acids. CDR1 and CDR2 (germline): MNHNS, SASEGT. The CDR3: CASSEDRLNTEAFF. For the CDR3, the DNA is TGTGCCAGCAGTGAAGACAGATTGAACACTGAAGCTTTCTTT.

Concerning this clonotype itself: A read error is possible here, since a much larger clone lies one base away. The chain carries TRBV6-5 and TRBJ2-7; 7 nucleotides match TRBD1. The CDR3 loop spans 13 amino acids. V trimming: 6 bases; J trimming: 6 bases; junction bases outside the gene matches: 8. Germline CDR1 reads MNHEY; CDR2 reads SVGAGI. The CDR3 DNA follows: TGTGCCAGCAGCCCGACAGGGCTGTTCGAGCAGTACTTC. Translation gives CASSPTGLFEQYF.

This chain joins TRBV3-1 and TRBJ1-6; D remains unclear. CDR3 size: 15 residues. Per the germline V gene, CDR1 is LGHDT and CDR2 is YNNKEL (reference sequence). The V end lost 1 base, the J end lost 7 bases, and 11 bases lay between the germline ends. CDR3 residues: CASSQGGRKNSPLHF. The CDR3 DNA is TGTGCCAGCAGCCAAGGGGGTCGGAAGAATTCACCCCTCCACTTT.

This clonotype was counted between two and nine times. This chain uses TRBV2 with TRBJ2-1; the D gene is possibly TRBD2 (6 bases). Between the trimmed V and J ends, which lost 0 bases and 9 bases, there was a span of 9 bases. Looked up from germline, CDR1 is SNHLY and CDR2 is FYNNEI. This CDR3 is 13 amino acids long. The CDR3 loop reads CASSEAWGGEQFF. The CDR3 DNA reads TGTGCCAGCAGTGAAGCTTGGGGAGGTGAGCAGTTCTTC. Full variable domain (rest looked up from reference TRBV2 and TRBJ2-1): EPEVTQTPSHQVTQMGQEVILRCVPISNHLYFYWYRQILGQKVEFLVSFYNNEISEKSEIFDDQFSVERPDGSNFTLKIRSTKLEDSAMYFCASSEAWGGEQFFGPGTRLTVL.

The chain uses TRBV7-2 and TRBJ2-1; D ambiguous. In germline, CDR1 is SGHTA, CDR2 FQGNSA. V was clipped by 5 bases and J by 6 bases, with 14 bases between them. The CDR3 loop spans 14 amino acids. The CDR3 DNA is TGTGCCAGCAGCCCTAGTCAAACTGGCAATGAGCAGTTCTTC. It yields the protein CASSPSQTGNEQFF.

The chain has TRBV7-6 and TRBJ1-1, with D tentatively TRBD1 (5 bases). The germline CDR1 and CDR2 sequences are SGHVS and FNYEAQ. V shed 3 bases and J shed 5 bases, with 10 bases lying between them. This CDR3 is built from 13 residues. The DNA for the CDR3 is TGTGCCAGCAGCTTGGGGGGATCAACTGAAGCTTTCTTT. It codes for CASSLGGSTEAFF. The complete variable domain, with remaining parts taken from reference TRBV7-6 and TRBJ1-1, reads GAGVSQSPRYKVTKRGQDVALRCDPISGHVSLYWYRQALGQGPEFLTYFNYEAQQDKSGLPNDRFSAERPEGSISTLTIQRTEQRDSAMYRCASSLGGSTEAFFGQGTRLTVV.

This chain connects TRBV20-1 to TRBJ2-2; 10 nucleotides match TRBD2. V lost 7 bases, J lost 6 bases, and 14 bases stayed unmatched. The CDR3 runs 16 residues. Germline V CDR1 and CDR2: DFQATT, SNEGSKA (reference sequence). The CDR3 DNA sequence: TGCAGTGTTGCCCCTCTAGCGGGGGCGAAGGCCGGGGAGCTGTTTTTT. Protein: CSVAPLAGAKAGELFF.

This chain uses TRBV20-1 with TRBJ2-5, with D tentatively TRBD2 (6 bases). This CDR3 comprises 12 residues. V lost 7 bases to trimming and J lost 4 bases, with 13 bases between them. The germline V gene has CDR1 DFQATT and CDR2 SNEGSKA (reference sequence). The chain's CDR3 is CSVLGLAETQYF. The CDR3 DNA sequence: TGCAGTGTCTTGGGACTCGCAGAGACCCAGTACTTC.

This clonotype was observed many times. The chain links TRBV6-6 to TRBJ2-5; TRBD2 might be the D (6 bases). V lost 2 bases to trimming and J lost 5 bases, with 12 bases between them. This CDR3 spans 14 amino acids. Germline-derived CDR1 and CDR2 are MNHNY and SVGAGI (reference sequence). Here the CDR3 DNA reads TGTGCCAGCAGTTACGGCGGGGCCGGGGAGACCCAGTACTTC. It codes for CASSYGGAGETQYF.

The rearrangement links TRBV6-2 or TRBV6-3 to TRBJ1-4; D not certain. The CDR3 is 15 amino acids. The germline V gene has CDR1 MNHEY and CDR2 SVGEGT. Trimming shortened V by 2 bases and J by 0 bases, and 7 bases separated the two germline ends. The CDR3 DNA reads TGTGCCAGCAGTTACGGCGGCTCAACTAATGAAAAACTGTTTTTT. This sequence encodes CASSYGGSTNEKLFF.

This clonotype was detected ten times or more. This chain connects TRBV28 to TRBJ2-2; 7 nucleotides match TRBD2. CDR3 length: 16 amino acids. V lost 7 bases and J lost 7; bases outside the gene matches: 15. Germline lookup yields CDR1 MDHEN and CDR2 SYDVKM. The CDR3 DNA is TGTGCCAGCACCCCCGGGCGGGGGAGAGGCGTCGGGGAGCTGTTTTTT. Translating it yields CASTPGRGRGVGELFF.